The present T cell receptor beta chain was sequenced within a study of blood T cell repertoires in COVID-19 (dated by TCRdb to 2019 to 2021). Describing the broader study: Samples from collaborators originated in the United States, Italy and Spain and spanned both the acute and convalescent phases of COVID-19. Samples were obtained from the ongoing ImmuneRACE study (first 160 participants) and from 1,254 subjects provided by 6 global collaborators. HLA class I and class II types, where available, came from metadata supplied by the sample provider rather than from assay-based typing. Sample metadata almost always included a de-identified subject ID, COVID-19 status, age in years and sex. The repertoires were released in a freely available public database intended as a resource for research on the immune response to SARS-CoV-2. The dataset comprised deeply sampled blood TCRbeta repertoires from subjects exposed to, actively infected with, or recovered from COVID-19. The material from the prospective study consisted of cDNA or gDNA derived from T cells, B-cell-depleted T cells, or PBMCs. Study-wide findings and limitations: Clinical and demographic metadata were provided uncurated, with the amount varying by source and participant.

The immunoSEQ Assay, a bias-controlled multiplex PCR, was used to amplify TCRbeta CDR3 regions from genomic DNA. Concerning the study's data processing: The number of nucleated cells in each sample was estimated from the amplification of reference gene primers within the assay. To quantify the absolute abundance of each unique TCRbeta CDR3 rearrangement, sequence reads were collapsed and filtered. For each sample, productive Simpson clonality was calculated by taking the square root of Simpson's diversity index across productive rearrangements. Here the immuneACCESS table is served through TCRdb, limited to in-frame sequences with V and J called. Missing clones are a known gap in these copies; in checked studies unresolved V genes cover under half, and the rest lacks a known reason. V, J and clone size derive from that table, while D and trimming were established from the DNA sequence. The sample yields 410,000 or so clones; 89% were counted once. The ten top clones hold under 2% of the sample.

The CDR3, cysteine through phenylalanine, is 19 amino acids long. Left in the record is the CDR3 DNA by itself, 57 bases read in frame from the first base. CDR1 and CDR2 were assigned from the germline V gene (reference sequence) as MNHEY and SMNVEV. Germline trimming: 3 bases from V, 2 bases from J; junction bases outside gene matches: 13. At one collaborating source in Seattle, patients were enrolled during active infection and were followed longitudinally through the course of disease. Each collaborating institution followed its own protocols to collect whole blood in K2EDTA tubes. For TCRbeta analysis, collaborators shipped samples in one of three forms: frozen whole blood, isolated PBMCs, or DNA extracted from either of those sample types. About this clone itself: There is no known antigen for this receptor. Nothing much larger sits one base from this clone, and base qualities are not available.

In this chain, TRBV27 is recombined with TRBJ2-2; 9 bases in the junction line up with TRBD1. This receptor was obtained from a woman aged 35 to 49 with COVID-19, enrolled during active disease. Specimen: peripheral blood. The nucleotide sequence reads TGTGCCAGCAGTTTTTTTATCGGGGGGACAGGGACAAACACCGGGGAGCTGTTTTTT. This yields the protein CASSFFIGGTGTNTGELFF.